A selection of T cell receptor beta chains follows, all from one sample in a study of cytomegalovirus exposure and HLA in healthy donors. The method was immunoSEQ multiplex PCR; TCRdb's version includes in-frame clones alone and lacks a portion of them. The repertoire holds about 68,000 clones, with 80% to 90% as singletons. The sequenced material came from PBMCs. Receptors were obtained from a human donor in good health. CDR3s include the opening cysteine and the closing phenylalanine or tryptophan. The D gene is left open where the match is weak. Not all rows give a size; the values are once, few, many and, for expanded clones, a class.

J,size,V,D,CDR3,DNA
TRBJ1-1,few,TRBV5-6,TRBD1,CASSSGTGVAVGAFF,TGTGCCAGCAGCTCCGGGACAGGGGTAGCCGTTGGGGCTTTCTTT
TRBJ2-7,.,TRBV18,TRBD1,CASSPPGGQLYEQYF,TGTGCCAGCTCACCTCCAGGGGGACAGCTCTACGAGCAGTACTTC
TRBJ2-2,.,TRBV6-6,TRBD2,CASSYSLGRAGELFF,TGTGCCAGCAGTTACTCGTTGGGGAGGGCCGGGGAGCTGTTTTTT
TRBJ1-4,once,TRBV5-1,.,CASSMDSEKLFF,TGCGCCAGCAGCATGGACAGTGAAAAACTGTTTTTT
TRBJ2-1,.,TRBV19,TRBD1,CASSTPDRGGEQFF,TGTGCCAGTAGTACTCCTGACAGGGGGGGTGAGCAGTTCTTC
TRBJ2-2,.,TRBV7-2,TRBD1,CASSLRAGGITGELFF,TGTGCCAGCAGCTTAAGGGCAGGGGGCATCACCGGGGAGCTGTTTTTT
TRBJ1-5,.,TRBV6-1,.,CASSEWGWGDSNQPQHF,TGTGCCAGCAGTGAATGGGGTTGGGGGGATAGCAATCAGCCCCAGCATTTT
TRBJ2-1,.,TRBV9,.,CASSPRLSTEQFF,TGTGCCAGCAGCCCCAGGTTATCCACCGAGCAGTTCTTC
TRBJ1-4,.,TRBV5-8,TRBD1,CASSKDRVSNEKLFF,TGTGCCAGCAGCAAAGACAGGGTATCTAATGAAAAACTGTTTTTT
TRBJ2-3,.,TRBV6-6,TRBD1,CASSSRQGGDTQYF,TGTGCCAGCAGTTCCCGACAGGGTGGGGATACGCAGTATTTT
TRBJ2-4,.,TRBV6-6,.,CASSLKNIQYF,TGTGCCAGCAGTTTAAAAAACATTCAGTACTTC
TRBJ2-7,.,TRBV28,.,CASGTASYEQYF,TGTGCCAGTGGCACGGCTAGCTACGAGCAGTACTTC
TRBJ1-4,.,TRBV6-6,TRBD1,CASSPIEQGGEKLFF,TGTGCCAGCAGTCCCATTGAACAGGGGGGTGAAAAACTGTTTTTT
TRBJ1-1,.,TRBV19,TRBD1,CASSVLFSGGLNTEAFF,TGTGCCAGTAGTGTCCTTTTCTCAGGGGGCTTAAACACTGAAGCTTTCTTT
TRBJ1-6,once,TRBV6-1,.,CASSEERVATLHF,TGTGCCAGCAGTGAAGAGAGGGTAGCAACCCTCCACTTT
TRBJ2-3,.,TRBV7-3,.,CASSSIEGTQYF,TGTGCCAGCAGCTCTATAGAGGGTACGCAGTATTTT
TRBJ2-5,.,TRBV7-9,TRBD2,CASSSRTSGQETQYF,TGTGCCAGCAGCTCCCGGACTAGCGGACAAGAGACCCAGTACTTC
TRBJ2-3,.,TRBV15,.,CATSETGADTQYF,TGTGCCACCAGCGAAACAGGCGCAGATACGCAGTATTTT
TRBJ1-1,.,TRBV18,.,CASSPLPGAEAFF,TGTGCCAGCTCACCCCTCCCAGGGGCTGAAGCTTTCTTT
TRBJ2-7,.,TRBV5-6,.,CASSLGAAPSYEQYF,TGTGCCAGCAGCTTGGGGGCCGCCCCCTCCTACGAGCAGTACTTC
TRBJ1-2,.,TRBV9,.,CASSPTDRTHYGYTF,TGTGCCAGCAGCCCAACGGACAGAACCCACTATGGCTACACCTTC
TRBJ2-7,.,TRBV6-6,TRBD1,CASSPRQGSAYEQYF,TGTGCCAGCAGTCCTCGACAGGGCTCAGCCTACGAGCAGTACTTC
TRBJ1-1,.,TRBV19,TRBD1,CASWERGLNTEAFF,TGTGCCAGCTGGGAGAGGGGGCTGAACACTGAAGCTTTCTTT
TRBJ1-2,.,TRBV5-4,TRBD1,CASSLAGGYGYPF,TGTGCCAGCAGCTTAGCAGGGGGATATGGCTACCCCTTC
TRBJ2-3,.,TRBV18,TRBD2,CASSPIRLAGGTDTQYF,TGTGCCAGCTCACCAATCCGACTAGCGGGGGGGACAGATACGCAGTATTTT
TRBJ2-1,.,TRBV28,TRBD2,CASKGLAGAQNEQFF,TGTGCCAGCAAGGGACTAGCGGGGGCTCAGAATGAGCAGTTCTTC
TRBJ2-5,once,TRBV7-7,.,CASSLAAGWGRQETQYF,TGTGCTAGCAGCTTAGCGGCAGGGTGGGGGCGCCAAGAGACCCAGTACTTC
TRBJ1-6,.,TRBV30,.,CAWSIGRGGSPLHF,TGTGCCTGGAGTATAGGCCGGGGAGGTTCACCCCTCCACTTT
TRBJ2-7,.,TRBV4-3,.,CASSQDGSAQATYEQYF,TGCGCCAGCAGCCAAGACGGGTCGGCACAGGCTACTTACGAGCAGTACTTC
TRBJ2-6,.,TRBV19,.,CASISRAGANVLTF,TGTGCCAGCATAAGCAGGGCTGGGGCCAACGTCCTGACTTTC
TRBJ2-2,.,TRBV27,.,CASTARAPSTGELFF,TGTGCCAGCACCGCGAGGGCACCCTCCACCGGGGAGCTGTTTTTT
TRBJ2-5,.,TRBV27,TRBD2,CATRGLAGTDVGTQYF,TGTGCCACTAGGGGGCTAGCGGGGACAGACGTCGGGACCCAGTACTTC
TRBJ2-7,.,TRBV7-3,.,CASSLTTGSYEQYF,TGTGCCAGCAGCCTCACGACAGGATCCTACGAGCAGTACTTC
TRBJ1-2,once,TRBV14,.,CASSSGSVAYGYTF,TGTGCCAGCAGCTCAGGGTCCGTTGCCTATGGCTACACCTTC
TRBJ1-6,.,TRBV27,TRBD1,CASSLIGQGVYNSPLHF,TGTGCCAGCAGTTTAATCGGGCAGGGGGTTTATAATTCACCCCTCCACTTT
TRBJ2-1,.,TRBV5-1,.,CASSLLSSYNEQFF,TGCGCCAGCAGCTTGCTGAGCTCCTACAATGAGCAGTTCTTC
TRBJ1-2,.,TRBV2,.,CASSERGSDYGYTF,TGTGCCAGCAGTGAACGGGGGTCGGACTATGGCTACACCTTC
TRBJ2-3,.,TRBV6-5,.,CASLAHTDTQYF,TGTGCCAGCCTAGCCCACACAGATACGCAGTATTTT
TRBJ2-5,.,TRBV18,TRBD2,CASSPASGGREQYF,TGTGCCAGCTCACCAGCTAGCGGGGGGCGAGAGCAGTACTTC
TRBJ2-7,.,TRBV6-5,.,CATGRGSGDEQYF,TGTGCCACTGGACGGGGGTCGGGGGACGAGCAGTACTTC
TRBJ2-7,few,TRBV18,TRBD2,CASSPLASGGAYEQYF,TGTGCCAGCTCACCACTGGCTAGCGGGGGTGCCTACGAGCAGTACTTC
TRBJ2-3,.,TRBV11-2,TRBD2,CASSSSAGGADTQYF,TGTGCCAGCAGCTCCTCGGCGGGGGGGGCAGATACGCAGTATTTT
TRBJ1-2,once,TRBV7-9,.,CASSLAQNYGYTF,TGTGCCAGCAGCTTAGCCCAAAACTATGGCTACACCTTC
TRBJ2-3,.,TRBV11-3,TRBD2,CASSRGSSGVTDTQYF,TGTGCCAGCAGCCGTGGGTCTAGCGGGGTGACAGATACGCAGTATTTT
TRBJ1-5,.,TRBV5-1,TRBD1,CASSPQGAQQPQHF,TGCGCCAGCAGCCCACAGGGGGCTCAACAGCCCCAGCATTTT